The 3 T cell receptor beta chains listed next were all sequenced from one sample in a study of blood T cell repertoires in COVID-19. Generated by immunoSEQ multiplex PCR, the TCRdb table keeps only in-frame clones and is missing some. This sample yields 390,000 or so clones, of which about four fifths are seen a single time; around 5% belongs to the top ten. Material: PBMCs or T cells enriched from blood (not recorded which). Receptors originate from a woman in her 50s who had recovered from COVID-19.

The CDR3 loop is CASSPQGGSKPTEAFF. Here the CDR3 DNA reads TGTGCCAGCAGCCCCCAGGGGGGAAGCAAACCCACTGAAGCTTTCTTT. The V and J genes are TRBV7-3 and TRBJ1-1; TRBD1 matches 7 bases. Looked up from germline, CDR1 is SGHTA and CDR2 is FQGTGA. The CDR3 runs to 16 residues. The V and J ends lost 5 bases and 4 bases, in that order; junction bases with no gene match: 13.

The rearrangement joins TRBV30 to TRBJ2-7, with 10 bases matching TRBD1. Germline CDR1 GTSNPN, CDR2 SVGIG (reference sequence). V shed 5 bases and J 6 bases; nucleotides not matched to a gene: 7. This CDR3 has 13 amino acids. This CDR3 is CAWATGGFTEQYF. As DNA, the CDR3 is TGTGCCTGGGCGACAGGGGGCTTCACCGAGCAGTACTTC.

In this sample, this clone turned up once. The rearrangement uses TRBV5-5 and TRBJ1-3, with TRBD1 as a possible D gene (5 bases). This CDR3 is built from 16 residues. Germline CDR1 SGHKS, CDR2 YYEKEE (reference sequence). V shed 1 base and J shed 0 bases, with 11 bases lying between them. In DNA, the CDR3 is TGTGCCAGCAGCTTGCAGCAGGGTGCCTCTGGAAACACCATATATTTT. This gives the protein CASSLQQGASGNTIYF.